This T cell receptor (beta chain) is drawn from a study of T cell changes during pregnancy in multiple sclerosis. Germline CDR1 reads MDHEN; CDR2 reads SYDVKM. J lost 5 bases, V lost 1 base, and 13 bases had no gene match. CDR3 length equals 19 residues. Only in-frame clones appear in the TCRdb table, and some are missing; sequencing was by immunoSEQ multiplex PCR. Altogether 65,000 to 90,000 clones are present, around 90% being singletons, with the ten largest covering 3.5%. The rearrangement links TRBV28 to TRBJ2-3, with 12 bases lining up with TRBD2. The receptor's source is a female donor in good health, serving as a control in a pregnancy study. Some clones in this sample may be carry-over from other donors' samples. The sample in question was PBMCs, obtained in the first trimester of pregnancy. The CDR3 reads CASSLFLTPSGGGKDTQYF. CDR3 in DNA: TGTGCCAGCAGTTTATTTTTAACCCCTAGCGGGGGGGGGAAAGATACGCAGTATTTT.